The clone carrying this TCR beta chain was counted between two and nine times. Its target is not known. The beta constant-region primer was an equimolar mix of two oligonucleotides covering TRBC1 and TRBC2. The ligated cDNA underwent four PCR rounds using SP2 and nested alpha and beta constant-region primers. TCRdb used MiXCR to reprocess the UMI-ligation and nested PCR reads, holding one entry per CDR3 protein. Of approximately 16,000 distinct CDR3 sequences listed, just over 8.5% are singletons. This entry comes from a study of naive and memory T cell subsets. The germline CDR1 and CDR2 sequences are DFQATT and SNEGSKA (reference sequence). V shed 2 bases and J shed 5 bases, with 19 bases lying between them. There are 15 residues in the CDR3. Study-level results: In CD4 and CD8 cells, diversity dropped from naive through EMRA. In naive cells, over 95% of TCR sequences were seen only once.

V is TRBV20-1 and J is TRBJ2-7, with D unclear. The sequencing sample was made of central memory CD8+ T cells from blood. The sequence came from a human donor in good health. The CDR3 region has the DNA TGCAGTGCTAGAACTCTCCACGGTTTGGTGCACGAGCAGTACTTC. It codes for CSARTLHGLVHEQYF.